Each of the 2 T cell receptor beta chains below was sequenced from the same sample in a study of response to subunit inactivated influenza vaccine. TCRdb independently ran MiXCR on the RT-PCR reads; one entry per CDR3 protein. The table lists approximately 570,000 distinct CDR3 sequences, less than 8% of them singletons. The source material was PBMCs from blood, sampled about 24 months after vaccination. These receptors originate from a man aged 50 to 69 who received an inactivated influenza vaccine.

This clonotype was detected only a few times. The chain has TRBV29-1 and TRBJ1-1; 7 bases fit TRBD1. The ends lost 6 bases at V and 1 base at J; junction bases unmatched: 2. Per germline, CDR1 SQVTM and CDR2 ANQGSEA. This CDR3 is 12 amino acids long. The CDR3 region is CSVNRGNTEAFF. CDR3 nucleotide sequence: TGCAGCGTCAACAGGGGGAACACTGAAGCTTTCTTT.

The CDR3 DNA reads as TGTGCCAGCAGCCGGGCCCTCTTGGGAGGAAACACCATATATTTT. It codes for CASSRALLGGNTIYF. This chain uses TRBV14 with TRBJ1-3; no reliable D call. The V end lost 4 bases, the J end lost 4 bases, and 14 bases lay between the germline ends. The germline gives CDR1 SGHDN, CDR2 FVKESK. This CDR3 has 15 amino acids. The full variable domain, with the rest looked up from reference TRBV14 and TRBJ1-3, is EAGVTQFPSHSVIEKGQTVTLRCDPISGHDNLYWYRRVMGKEIKFLLHFVKESKQDESGMPNNRFLAERTGGTYSTLKVQPAELEDSGVYFCASSRALLGGNTIYFGEGSWLTVV.